A single sample is the source of the 21 T cell receptor beta chains below, sequenced in a study of a mutant IDH1 vaccine in newly diagnosed glioma. Sequencing used immunoSEQ multiplex PCR; TCRdb keeps in-frame clones, though not all of them. The table records more than 35,000 clones, 65% to 80% of them present only once. The time point is: week 47, end of study. Every vaccination contained 300 ug of the mutant IDH1 20-mer peptide and was paired with topical imiquimod. Their target antigens are unknown. The sequenced sample was PBMCs, obtained from a glioma patient whose treatment included an IDH1 peptide vaccine. Every receptor here comes from a middle-aged man with glioma.

The gene calls are TRBV4-2 and TRBJ1-2, with D maybe TRBD1 (6 bases). Germline-derived CDR1 and CDR2 are LGHNA and YNFKEQ. V lost 5 bases and J 0 bases, leaving 13 bases between the germline ends. The CDR3 extends over 15 amino acids. The CDR3 sequence is CASSSEGGANYGYTF. The CDR3 coding sequence is TGTGCCAGCAGCTCGGAGGGGGGGGCTAACTATGGCTACACCTTC.

This clone was recorded a few times. The chain recombines TRBV19 with TRBJ1-1, with a possible D match to TRBD1 (6 bases). V lost 5 bases to trimming and J lost 7 bases, with 17 bases between them. CDR3 size: 14 residues. Germline V lookup: CDR1 LNHDA, CDR2 SQIVND (reference sequence). In nucleotides, the CDR3 is TGTGCCAGTAGTCGGGGCTGGGGGGCGGGTGAAGCTTTCTTT. Protein product: CASSRGWGAGEAFF.

The chain combines TRBV7-7 with TRBJ2-7; D is perhaps TRBD2 (6 bases). The CDR3 is made up of 16 amino acids. Germline CDR1 reads SSHAT; CDR2 reads FNYEAQ (reference sequence). V was clipped by 2 bases and J by 2 bases, with 16 bases between them. This CDR3 reads CASSLLSLAEAYEQYV. CDR3 coding DNA: TGTGCCAGCAGCTTATTATCGTTAGCGGAAGCCTACGAGCAGTACGTC.

The CDR3 loop is CASSESMASGFRGAQYF. DNA of the CDR3: TGTGCCAGCAGTGAGAGTATGGCTAGCGGGTTCCGAGGAGCACAGTATTTT. This chain uses TRBV6-1 with TRBJ2-3, with 8 bases fitting TRBD2. J was trimmed by 12 bases and V by 3 bases; bases with no gene match: 20. Germline CDR1 and CDR2: MNHNS and SASEGT. This CDR3 is 17 amino acids long.

The J gene is TRBJ2-7, the V gene TRBV5-1; D remains ambiguous. V lost 4 bases to trimming and J lost 0 bases, with 5 bases between them. Germline V gene data show CDR1 as SGHRS and CDR2 as YFSETQ. CDR3 size: 12 residues. CDR3 region: CASSINSYEQYF. DNA of the CDR3: TGCGCCAGCAGCATTAACTCCTACGAGCAGTACTTC.

This chain uses TRBV30 with TRBJ2-1; 10 bases are shared with TRBD2. V shed 1 base and J 8 bases; nucleotides not matched to a gene: 5. Germline V gene data show CDR1 as GTSNPN and CDR2 as SVGIG (reference sequence). This CDR3 contains 14 residues. This chain's CDR3 is CAWSAGTSDYEQFF. The CDR3 DNA reads TGTGCCTGGAGTGCCGGGACTAGCGACTATGAGCAGTTCTTC.

The genes are TRBV5-1 and TRBJ1-4, with D hard to call. Trimming shortened V by 3 bases and J by 0 bases, and 12 bases separated the two germline ends. Germline-derived CDR1 and CDR2 are SGHRS and YFSETQ. This CDR3 has 16 residues. The CDR3 DNA is TGCGCCAGCAGCTGGAGGGCAGACGCAACTAATGAAAAACTGTTTTTT. Protein product: CASSWRADATNEKLFF.

The genes are TRBV10-2 and TRBJ1-5, with 10 positions matching TRBD1. This CDR3 spans 19 amino acids. V was clipped by 6 bases and J by 1 base; unmatched bases: 15. Germline CDR1 reads WSHSY; CDR2 reads SAAADI. The CDR3 reads CASRAWDRGGLRSNQPQHF. CDR3 bases: TGCGCCAGCAGGGCCTGGGACAGGGGAGGACTAAGGAGCAATCAGCCCCAGCATTTT.

In its sample, this clone was seen once. The genes are TRBV2 and TRBJ2-7; no firm D call. The V and J ends lost 8 bases and 3 bases respectively, with 11 bases between them. The CDR3 length is 12 residues. The germline V gene has CDR1 SNHLY and CDR2 FYNNEI. The CDR3 nucleotides read TGTGCCAGCGATGACATTAACTACGAGCAGTACTTC. The encoded protein is CASDDINYEQYF.

The CDR3 DNA reads as TGTGCCAGCAGAAGAACCGCTAGCGGAGATTACGAGCAGTACGTC. Amino acids: CASRRTASGDYEQYV. This chain joins TRBV27 and TRBJ2-7, with 7 nucleotides matching TRBD2. The CDR3 spans 15 residues. CDR1 is MNHEY and CDR2 is SMNVEV in the germline V gene (reference sequence). The V segment lost 6 bases and the J segment 4 bases; nucleotides outside the gene matches: 12.

The sample holds a few counts of this clone. The CDR3 sequence is CASTRDRTSYNEQFF. DNA for the CDR3: TGTGCCAGTACCAGGGACAGGACGTCCTACAATGAGCAGTTCTTC. The chain joins TRBV19 to TRBJ2-1; 8 bases match TRBD1. This CDR3 contains 15 residues. With V trimmed by 7 bases and J by 1 base, 6 bases remained unmatched. CDR1 and CDR2 (germline): LNHDA, SQIVND (reference sequence).

V and J are TRBV25-1 and TRBJ2-2; D is possibly TRBD1 (6 bases). Germline CDR1 reads MGHDK; CDR2 reads SYGVNS. Between the trimmed V and J ends, which lost 3 bases and 4 bases, there was a span of 12 bases. The CDR3 runs 15 residues. CDR3 nucleotides: TGTGCCAGCAGTGACCAGCAGGGGCCCACCGGGGAGCTGTTTTTT. Amino acid sequence: CASSDQQGPTGELFF.

This sequence joins TRBV5-4 and TRBJ1-2; D remains unclear. V lost 2 bases to trimming and J lost 4 bases, with 9 bases between them. This CDR3 contains 13 residues. CDR1 is SGHNT and CDR2 is YYREEE in the germline V gene (reference sequence). The CDR3 coding sequence is TGTGCCAGCAGCTTTGTAGAGATCTATGGCTACACCTTC. Translation gives CASSFVEIYGYTF.

The V and J genes are TRBV2 and TRBJ1-2; perhaps TRBD1 as D (5 bases). Germline lookup yields CDR1 SNHLY and CDR2 FYNNEI. The V end was cut by 2 bases, the J end by 4 bases, with 11 bases between. CDR3 length: 14 residues. For the CDR3, the DNA is TGTGCCAGCAGTGAAAGGGACGTAGGCTATGGCTACACCTTC. It yields the protein CASSERDVGYGYTF.

V is TRBV5-1 and J is TRBJ1-3; 10 bases are shared with TRBD1. The germline CDR1 and CDR2 sequences are SGHRS and YFSETQ. V gave up 2 bases and J gave up 5 bases; unmatched junction bases: 16. The CDR3 totals 19 residues. The CDR3 coding sequence is TGCGCCAGCAGCTTTTCGGGGGAAAGGGGACAGGGGATACGAAACACCATATATTTT. Translation gives CASSFSGERGQGIRNTIYF.

The chain is built from TRBV6-1 and TRBJ1-6; D is uncertain. The CDR3 loop spans 14 amino acids. The germline V gene has CDR1 MNHNS and CDR2 SASEGT. Trimming removed 9 bases at V and 7 bases at J, with 16 bases between. CDR3 sequence reads: CASVTRSFNSPLHF. The CDR3 DNA is TGTGCCAGTGTTACCCGCTCCTTCAATTCACCCCTCCACTTT.

J is TRBJ1-3 and V is TRBV5-1, with D perhaps matching TRBD1 (5 bases). Between the trimmed V and J ends, which lost 1 base and 4 bases, there was a span of 12 bases. From germline, CDR1 is SGHRS and CDR2 YFSETQ. The CDR3 has 15 residues. Written as DNA, the CDR3 is TGCGCCAGCAGCTTGTCTAGGACACACGGAAACACCATATATTTT. Translation gives CASSLSRTHGNTIYF.

This clone was detected a few times. This rearrangement joins TRBV14 to TRBJ1-2, with unresolved D. With 1 base removed from V and 4 bases from J, the gap between germline ends came to 13 bases. CDR1 SGHDN and CDR2 FVKESK come from the germline V gene. This CDR3 comprises 15 residues. The CDR3 loop is CASSQGLNRGYGYTF. The CDR3 nucleotides are TGTGCCAGCAGCCAAGGACTCAACCGGGGCTATGGCTACACCTTC.

V is TRBV7-8 and J is TRBJ2-2; D unresolved. V was trimmed by 1 base and J by 1 base, leaving 7 bases between them. This CDR3 contains 15 residues. Germline CDR1 and CDR2: SGHVS and FQNEAQ. The CDR3 loop is CASSLDNLNTGELFF. CDR3 nucleotides: TGTGCCAGCAGCTTAGACAATTTGAACACCGGGGAGCTGTTTTTT. Full variable domain (missing parts from reference TRBV7-8 and TRBJ2-2): GAGVSQSPRYKVAKRGQDVALRCDPISGHVSLFWYQQALGQGPEFLTYFQNEAQLDKSGLPSDRFFAERPEGSVSTLKIQRTQQEDSAVYLCASSLDNLNTGELFFGEGSRLTVL.

This chain connects TRBV5-1 to TRBJ2-1; 7 bases match TRBD2. The CDR3 extends over 14 amino acids. V lost 2 bases and J lost 8; bases outside the gene matches: 7. The germline gives CDR1 SGHRS, CDR2 YFSETQ. CDR3 DNA: TGCGCCAGCAGCTTCGGCGGGAGTTCACATGAGCAGTTCTTC. This encodes CASSFGGSSHEQFF.

The V gene is TRBV27, the J gene TRBJ1-5; perhaps TRBD1 as D (5 bases). The germline V and J ends were trimmed by 5 bases and 3 bases, with 11 bases remaining between them. The CDR3 is 14 amino acids. The V gene's germline CDR1 is MNHEY and CDR2 SMNVEV (reference sequence). CDR3 in amino acids: CASSPLGVNQPQHF. In DNA form, the CDR3 reads TGTGCCAGCAGTCCCCTAGGGGTCAATCAGCCCCAGCATTTT.